Reported below is one TCR beta chain. Trimming pared 5 bases from V and 0 bases from J, leaving 13 bases between. CDR3 length: 15 amino acids. Germline V gene sequence: CDR1 MDHEN, CDR2 SYDVKM. Sequencing used immunoSEQ multiplex PCR; TCRdb keeps in-frame clones, though not all of them. The repertoire has 150,000 to 200,000 clones, about 72% of them found once; the top ten carry roughly 17%. The source of the sample is a study of blood T cell repertoires in COVID-19. Study-wide context: From T cells, B-cell-depleted T cells, or PBMCs came the material, which was cDNA or gDNA.

The TCR comes from a woman aged 45-65 years who had recovered from COVID-19. Sequenced: PBMCs or T cells enriched from blood (not recorded which). This chain connects TRBV28 to TRBJ1-2; D is undetermined. CDR3 residues: CASSPGSRSNYGYTF. The CDR3 DNA reads as TGTGCCAGCAGTCCTGGGAGTCGATCTAACTATGGCTACACCTTC.